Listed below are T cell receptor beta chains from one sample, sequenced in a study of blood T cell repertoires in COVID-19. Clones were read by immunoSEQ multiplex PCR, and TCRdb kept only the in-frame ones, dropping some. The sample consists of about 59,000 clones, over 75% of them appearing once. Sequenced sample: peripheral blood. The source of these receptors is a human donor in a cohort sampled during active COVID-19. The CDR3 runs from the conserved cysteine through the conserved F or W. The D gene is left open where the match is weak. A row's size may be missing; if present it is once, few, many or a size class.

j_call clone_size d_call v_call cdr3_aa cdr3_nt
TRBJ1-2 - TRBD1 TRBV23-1 CASRTGTGGEGVDGYTF TGCGCCAGCAGAACCGGGACAGGGGGAGAAGGGGTCGATGGCTACACCTTC
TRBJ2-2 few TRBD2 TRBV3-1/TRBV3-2 CASSRGPAGEAELFF TGTGCCAGCAGTAGGGGTCCAGCGGGGGAAGCGGAGCTGTTTTTT
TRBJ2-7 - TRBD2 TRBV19 CASSIGGAGGRSYEQYF TGTGCCAGTAGTATAGGAGGAGCGGGGGGGCGGTCCTACGAGCAGTACTTC
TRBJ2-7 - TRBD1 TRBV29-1 CSAGQTTYEQYF TGCAGCGCGGGACAGACCACCTACGAGCAGTACTTC
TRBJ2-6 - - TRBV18 CASSPLGPPGANVLTF TGTGCCAGCTCACCACTGGGGCCTCCTGGGGCCAACGTCCTGACTTTC
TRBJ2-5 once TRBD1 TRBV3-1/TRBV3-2 CASSQGDRGETQYF TGTGCCAGCAGCCAAGGGGACAGGGGAGAGACCCAGTACTTC
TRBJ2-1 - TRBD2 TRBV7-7 CASSPVSGGANEQFF TGTGCCAGCAGCCCCGTTAGCGGGGGGGCCAATGAGCAGTTCTTC
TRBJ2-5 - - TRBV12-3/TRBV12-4 CATRRDSKETQYF TGTGCCACCCGGCGGGACAGTAAAGAGACCCAGTACTTC
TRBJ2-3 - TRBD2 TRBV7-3 CASSLVSGGPTDTQYF TGTGCCAGCAGCTTAGTTAGCGGGGGCCCCACAGATACGCAGTATTTT
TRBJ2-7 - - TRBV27 CASSSRVSPTYEQYF TGTGCCAGCAGTTCACGGGTTTCTCCAACCTACGAGCAGTACTTC
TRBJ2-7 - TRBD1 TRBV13 CASSSAMWDRQSYEQYF TGTGCCAGCAGTTCTGCCATGTGGGACAGGCAATCCTACGAGCAGTACTTC
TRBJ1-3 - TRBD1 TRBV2 CASKQGIGNTIYF TGTGCCAGCAAACAGGGGATAGGAAACACCATATATTTT
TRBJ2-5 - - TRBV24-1 CATSGQGKETQYF TGTGCCACCAGTGGGCAGGGAAAAGAGACCCAGTACTTC
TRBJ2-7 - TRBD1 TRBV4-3 CASSHSQGAEEQYF TGCGCCAGCAGCCACAGCCAGGGGGCTGAAGAGCAGTACTTC
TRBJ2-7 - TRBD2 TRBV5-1 CASSTSGISYEQYF TGCGCCAGCAGCACTAGCGGGATCTCCTACGAGCAGTACTTC
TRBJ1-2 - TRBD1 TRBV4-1 CASSRVRDRAHGYTF TGCGCCAGCAGCCGGGTCAGGGACAGGGCTCACGGCTACACCTTC
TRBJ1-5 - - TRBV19 CASSMGAGSQPQHF TGTGCCAGTAGTATGGGGGCAGGGAGTCAGCCCCAGCATTTT
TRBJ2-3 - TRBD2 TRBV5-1 CASSLGDGGTRSTDTQYF TGCGCCAGCAGCTTGGGGGACGGGGGGACCCGTAGCACAGATACGCAGTATTTT
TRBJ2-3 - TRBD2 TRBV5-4 CASSLGGLAGLTDTQYF TGTGCCAGCAGCTTGGGGGGACTAGCGGGGCTCACAGATACGCAGTATTTT
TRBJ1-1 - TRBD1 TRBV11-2 CASSLEGVTGAEAFF TGTGCCAGCAGCTTAGAGGGGGTCACAGGGGCTGAAGCTTTCTTT
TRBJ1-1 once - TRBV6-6 CASRPRGGNTEAFF TGTGCCAGCAGACCTCGGGGGGGGAACACTGAAGCTTTCTTT
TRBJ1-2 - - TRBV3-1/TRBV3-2 CASSLARDGYTF TGTGCCAGCAGCCTAGCAAGAGATGGCTACACCTTC
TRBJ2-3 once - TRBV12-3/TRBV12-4 CASKTSTDTQYF TGTGCCAGCAAGACTAGCACAGATACGCAGTATTTT
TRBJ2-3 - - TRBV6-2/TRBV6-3 CASSPLLVAQYF TGTGCCAGCAGTCCCCTCCTAGTGGCGCAGTATTTT
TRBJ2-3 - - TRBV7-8 CASSLGLAIDTQYF TGTGCCAGCAGCTTAGGGCTAGCGATAGATACGCAGTATTTT
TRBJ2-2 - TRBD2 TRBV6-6 CASRRDSGGLRGELFF TGTGCCAGCAGACGAGATAGCGGGGGACTCCGTGGGGAGCTGTTTTTT
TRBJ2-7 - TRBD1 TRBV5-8 CASSIWTGGLNEQYF TGTGCCAGCAGCATTTGGACAGGGGGCTTAAACGAGCAGTACTTC
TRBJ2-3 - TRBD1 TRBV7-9 CASSWDRAQSDTQYF TGTGCCAGCAGCTGGGACAGGGCTCAATCAGATACGCAGTATTTT
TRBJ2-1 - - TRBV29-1 CSAEGGAGSYNEQFF TGCAGCGCCGAAGGGGGGGCCGGCTCCTACAATGAGCAGTTCTTC
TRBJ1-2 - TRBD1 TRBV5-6 CASSLRDSNYGYTF TGTGCCAGCAGCTTGAGGGACAGCAACTATGGCTACACCTTC
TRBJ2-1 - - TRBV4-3 CASSQGWGDEQFF TGCGCCAGCAGCCAAGGATGGGGAGATGAGCAGTTCTTC
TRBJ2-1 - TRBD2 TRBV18 CASSSGTSGGSEQFF TGTGCCAGCTCGTCCGGGACTAGCGGGGGAAGTGAGCAGTTCTTC
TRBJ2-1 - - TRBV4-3 CASSQDGDLEVNEQFF TGCGCCAGCAGCCAAGACGGTGATCTCGAAGTAAATGAGCAGTTCTTC
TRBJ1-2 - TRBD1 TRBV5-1 CASGPTGSYGYTF TGCGCCAGCGGACCGACAGGGTCGTATGGCTACACCTTC
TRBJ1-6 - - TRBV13 CASRRGGNSPLHF TGTGCCAGCAGAAGGGGGGGAAATTCACCCCTCCACTTT
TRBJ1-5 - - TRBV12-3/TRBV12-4 CASRVGHNQPQHF TGTGCCAGCAGGGTCGGACACAATCAGCCCCAGCATTTT